The 3 T cell receptor beta chains given below trace back to one sample, sequenced in a study of blood T cell repertoires in COVID-19. Clones were read by immunoSEQ multiplex PCR, and TCRdb kept only the in-frame ones, dropping some. This table has 250,000 or so clones, roughly 87% appearing once. The sequenced sample consisted of peripheral blood. These receptors came from a young woman with acute or convalescent COVID-19.

This clone was detected once. CDR3 loop: CASSYSSVGTDTQYF. In DNA form, the CDR3 reads TGTGCCAGCAGTTACTCGAGTGTTGGCACAGATACGCAGTATTTT. This sequence joins TRBV6-5 and TRBJ2-3, with D unclear. The germline gives CDR1 MNHEY, CDR2 SVGAGI. The CDR3 contains 15 residues. Trimming took 0 bases from V and 1 from J, leaving 8 bases between them.

The chain has TRBV5-4 and TRBJ2-1; no clear D gene. The length of the CDR3 is 12 residues. Germline V gene data show CDR1 as SGHNT and CDR2 as YYREEE (reference sequence). Trimming cost V 4 bases and J 5 bases, with 7 bases left between them. Written as DNA, the CDR3 is TGTGCCAGCAGCCCTAAAAACAATGAGCAGTTCTTC. Its translation: CASSPKNNEQFF.

The chain has TRBV6-2 or TRBV6-3 and TRBJ2-7, with unresolved D. V dropped 6 bases and J dropped 5 bases, with 23 bases sitting between them. CDR1 is MNHEY and CDR2 is SVGEGT in the germline V gene. The CDR3 totals 16 residues. CDR3 nucleotides: TGTGCCAGCAGCCGACGACAAGGCTTTACCCTCCACGAGCAGTACTTC. Amino acids: CASSRRQGFTLHEQYF.